What follows are 23 T cell receptor beta chains derived from one specimen sequenced in a study of PD-1 blockade in classical Hodgkin lymphoma. Each patient's relapse followed autologous stem cell transplantation, and brentuximab vedotin exposure varied. TCRdb's table, derived via immunoSEQ multiplex PCR, lists solely in-frame clones and lacks some. The sample shows 40,000 to 50,000 clones, around 80% of them seen only once. This material consisted of peripheral blood mononuclear cells (PBMCs), taken at baseline. The source is a human donor with classical Hodgkin lymphoma.

This rearrangement joins TRBV2 to TRBJ1-1; D is unclear. V dropped 6 bases and J dropped 0 bases, with 14 bases sitting between them. The V gene's germline CDR1 is SNHLY and CDR2 FYNNEI. The CDR3 has 15 residues. CDR3 coding DNA: TGTGCCAGCAGCCTCGAAGGTAGGGTGAACACTGAAGCTTTCTTT. Amino acid sequence: CASSLEGRVNTEAFF.

The chain's CDR3 is CASSLRTGGDEKLFF. The CDR3 DNA sequence: TGCGCCAGCAGCCTCCGGACAGGGGGCGATGAAAAACTGTTTTTT. The chain couples TRBV5-1 to TRBJ1-4; 11 bases line up with TRBD1. V dropped 4 bases and J dropped 6; count of bases not matched to a gene: 5. This CDR3 is built from 15 residues. Germline V lookup: CDR1 SGHRS, CDR2 YFSETQ.

Concerning this clone: The junction departs from germline at one end; a sequencing error may be responsible. V is TRBV5-1 and J is TRBJ1-2; D gene ambiguous. The CDR3 runs 14 residues. CDR1 and CDR2 (germline): SGHRS, YFSETQ. CDR3 region: CASSFWESSYGYTF. CDR3 bases: TGTGCCAGCAGCTTCTGGGAATCGAGCTATGGCTACACCTTC. The full variable domain, completed using reference TRBV5-1 and TRBJ1-2, is KAGVTQTPRYLIKTRGQQVTLSCSPISGHRSVSWYQQTPGQGLQFLFEYFSETQRNKGNFPGRFSGRQFSNSRSEMNVSTLELGDSALYLCASSFWESSYGYTFGSGTRLTVV.

This chain joins TRBV4-3 and TRBJ2-3, with 7 bases lining up with TRBD2. Germline CDR1 and CDR2: LGHNA and YSLEER. The CDR3 length is 15 residues. Trimming removed 2 bases from V and 2 bases from J; junction bases left unmatched: 4. This CDR3 reads CASSQLGRVTDTQYF. In DNA, the CDR3 is TGCGCCAGCAGCCAACTGGGGAGGGTCACAGATACGCAGTATTTT.

The CDR3 here is CASSEGAGTDEQYF. The CDR3 region has the DNA TGCGCCAGCAGTGAGGGGGCAGGGACGGACGAGCAGTACTTC. V gene TRBV10-1 combines with J gene TRBJ2-7; tentatively, D is TRBD1 or TRBD2 (5 bases each). Germline loops: CDR1 WNHNN, CDR2 SYGVQD (reference sequence). The CDR3 covers 14 residues. The V gene lost 2 bases and the J gene lost 5 bases, with 13 bases spanning the gap.

This clone has just one count. The chain uses TRBV7-2 and TRBJ1-3, with TRBD1 matching 7 bases. Germline lookup yields CDR1 SGHTA and CDR2 FQGNSA. V lost 5 bases, J lost 3 bases, and 4 bases stayed unmatched. This CDR3 is 14 amino acids long. The CDR3, as DNA: TGTGCCAGCAGCCAGGGGGGGGGTGGAAACACCATATATTTT. This sequence encodes CASSQGGGGNTIYF.

This chain links TRBV4-1 with TRBJ2-3, with 8 bases fitting TRBD2. CDR3 length: 15 residues. With V trimmed by 4 bases and J by 2 bases, 5 bases remained unmatched. Germline CDR1 is MGHRA and CDR2 is YSYEKL. The CDR3 protein is CASSLSGGVTDTQYF. For the CDR3, the DNA is TGCGCCAGCAGCCTGAGCGGGGGCGTCACAGATACGCAGTATTTT.

This sequence joins TRBV7-1 and TRBJ2-7; a possible D gene is TRBD2 (5 bases). TRBV7-1 is an ORF, and what it does is uncertain. The V end was cut by 4 bases, the J end by 6 bases, with 16 bases between. This CDR3 contains 14 residues. This CDR3 reads CASSLVASHGEQYF. CDR3 coding DNA: TGTGCCAGCAGCTTAGTGGCTAGCCATGGCGAGCAGTACTTC.

The rearrangement uses TRBV7-2 and TRBJ1-2; no definite D call. The V and J ends lost 1 base and 4 bases respectively, with 10 bases between them. Germline V lookup: CDR1 SGHTA, CDR2 FQGNSA. CDR3 size: 14 residues. Written as DNA, the CDR3 is TGTGCCAGCAGCTTAGGCAGTCTCAGCTATGGCTACACCTTC. This codes for CASSLGSLSYGYTF. Filled out from reference TRBV7-2 and TRBJ1-2, the complete variable domain reads GAGVSQSPSNKVTEKGKDVELRCDPISGHTALYWYRQSLGQGLEFLIYFQGNSAPDKSGLPSDRFSAERTGGSVSTLTIQRTQQEDSAVYLCASSLGSLSYGYTFGSGTRLTVV.

V usage is TRBV5-3 and J usage is TRBJ2-7; D might be TRBD2 (5 bases). TRBV5-3 is an ORF, and what it does is uncertain. The CDR3 consists of 13 residues. Trimming stripped 1 base from V and 0 bases from J, with 5 bases between. The CDR3, as DNA: TGTGCCAGAAGCTTGCGGGGCTCCTACGAGCAGTACTTC. Amino acids: CARSLRGSYEQYF.

This clone has more than one count but fewer than ten. The V and J genes are TRBV4-1 and TRBJ1-6; D uncertain. The germline V gene encodes CDR1 MGHRA and CDR2 YSYEKL. V lost 1 base to trimming and J lost 3 bases, with 4 bases between them. This CDR3 has 14 amino acids. DNA of the CDR3: TGCGCCAGCAGCCAAGTACGCTATAATTCACCCCTCCACTTT. Amino acid sequence: CASSQVRYNSPLHF.

In DNA, the CDR3 is TGTGCCAGCAGCTTAACTAGGGCGGGGGGTCCCTGGGGAGAGACCCAGTACTTC. Translating gives CASSLTRAGGPWGETQYF. V gene TRBV11-2 combines with J gene TRBJ2-5; 8 bases fit TRBD2. Germline V lookup: CDR1 SGHAT, CDR2 FQNNGV. This CDR3 contains 18 residues. V was pared by 2 bases and J by 4 bases, with 15 bases of the junction left unmatched.

In DNA, the CDR3 is TGTGCCAGCAGCTTGACTAGCGGGGGTTGGGAGACCCAGTACTTC. Translating it yields CASSLTSGGWETQYF. The rearrangement joins TRBV5-4 to TRBJ2-5, with 11 bases that match TRBD2. CDR1 and CDR2 from the germline V gene are SGHNT and YYREEE (reference sequence). This CDR3 is built from 15 residues. The V gene end was trimmed by 1 base and the J gene end by 5 bases; junction bases not matched to a gene: 4.

CDR3 sequence: CASRNWRDYSGNTIYF. Written as DNA, the CDR3 is TGTGCCAGTAGAAATTGGAGGGACTACTCTGGAAACACCATATATTTT. V gene TRBV19 combines with J gene TRBJ1-3; D is possibly TRBD1 (5 bases). The CDR3 has 16 residues. Germline-derived CDR1 and CDR2 are LNHDA and SQIVND (reference sequence). V was pared by 6 bases and J by 0 bases, with 15 bases between.

The chain combines TRBV2 with TRBJ1-4; D is unclear. V lost 5 bases, J lost 6 bases, and 13 bases lay in between. The CDR3 loop spans 14 amino acids. Germline CDR1 SNHLY, CDR2 FYNNEI. The CDR3 bases are TGTGCCAGCAGTCTAGAGGGCAGAGATGAAAAACTGTTTTTT. Translating it yields CASSLEGRDEKLFF.

The V and J genes are TRBV4-3 and TRBJ1-2; 8 bases match TRBD1. This CDR3 has 15 residues. V dropped 1 base and J dropped 2; count of bases not matched to a gene: 3. Germline CDR1 and CDR2: LGHNA and YSLEER. The CDR3 DNA is TGCGCCAGCAGCCAAGTACAGGGGGGGAACTATGGCTACACCTTC. This codes for CASSQVQGGNYGYTF.

This chain connects TRBV7-2 to TRBJ2-5; D remains ambiguous. CDR3 length equals 13 residues. Looked up from germline, CDR1 is SGHTA and CDR2 is FQGNSA. V lost 8 bases to trimming and J lost 5 bases, with 15 bases between them. The CDR3 DNA reads as TGTGCCAGCCGCAGTTCGGGTGGGGAGACCCAGTACTTC. Translating gives CASRSSGGETQYF.

The V gene is TRBV19, the J gene TRBJ1-4; D gene unclear. Between the trimmed V and J ends, which lost 4 bases and 8 bases, there was a span of 8 bases. This CDR3 has 12 amino acids. CDR1 and CDR2 from the germline V gene are LNHDA and SQIVND (reference sequence). The CDR3 reads CASSTTREKLFF. CDR3 nucleotide sequence: TGTGCCAGTAGTACCACGAGGGAAAAACTGTTTTTT.

The V and J genes are TRBV5-1 and TRBJ2-7; D may match TRBD1 or TRBD2 (6 bases each). CDR3 length: 17 amino acids. Trimming cost V 3 bases and J 5 bases, with 24 bases left between them. Germline V gives CDR1 SGHRS, CDR2 YFSETQ. The CDR3 here is CASSSDPPGARGDEQYF. The DNA of the CDR3 is TGCGCCAGCAGCTCTGACCCCCCAGGGGCGCGGGGCGACGAGCAGTACTTC. Together with reference TRBV5-1 and TRBJ2-7, the CDR3 gives the full variable domain: KAGVTQTPRYLIKTRGQQVTLSCSPISGHRSVSWYQQTPGQGLQFLFEYFSETQRNKGNFPGRFSGRQFSNSRSEMNVSTLELGDSALYLCASSSDPPGARGDEQYFGPGTRLTVT.

The chain employs TRBV12-5 and TRBJ2-7, with 13 bases that match TRBD2. CDR1 is LGHNT, CDR2 FRNRAP, per germline. Losses at the gene ends were 0 bases for V and 7 bases for J; bases not matched to a gene: 12. The CDR3 covers 18 residues. The CDR3 protein is CASGLVPPPLAGGREQYF. The CDR3 nucleotides read TGTGCTAGTGGTTTGGTACCCCCCCCACTAGCGGGGGGGAGAGAGCAGTACTTC.

The chain is built from TRBV4-3 and TRBJ2-3; 15 bases are shared with TRBD2. J was trimmed by 4 bases and V by 0 bases; bases with no gene match: 5. CDR1 is LGHNA, CDR2 YSLEER, per germline. This CDR3 has 18 residues. CDR3 bases: TGCGCCAGCAGCCAAGATGCAGGACTAGCGGGGGGGCCAGATACGCAGTATTTT. Its protein product is CASSQDAGLAGGPDTQYF.

The J gene is TRBJ2-7, the V gene TRBV7-8; the match to TRBD1 covers 10 bases. CDR1 and CDR2 (germline): SGHVS, FQNEAQ. After removal of 4 bases from V and 5 bases from J, the junction contained 11 bases not matched to a gene. CDR3 size: 16 residues. This CDR3 is CASSSTRGDRGNEQYF. Written as DNA, the CDR3 is TGTGCCAGCAGCTCCACCCGAGGGGACAGGGGCAACGAGCAGTACTTC. The full variable domain, rest sourced from reference TRBV7-8 and TRBJ2-7, is GAGVSQSPRYKVAKRGQDVALRCDPISGHVSLFWYQQALGQGPEFLTYFQNEAQLDKSGLPSDRFFAERPEGSVSTLKIQRTQQEDSAVYLCASSSTRGDRGNEQYFGPGTRLTVT.

This clone was counted between two and nine times. The chain links TRBV2 to TRBJ2-7; a weak D match, TRBD2 (5 bases). This CDR3 is built from 15 residues. Trimming pared 6 bases from V and 5 bases from J, leaving 20 bases between. The germline gives CDR1 SNHLY, CDR2 FYNNEI. The DNA of the CDR3 is TGTGCCAGCAGGAAGGAGGACGGCTTTCAGCACGAGCAGTACTTC. Translation: CASRKEDGFQHEQYF.